This record looks at one T cell receptor (beta chain) sequence and its context. The source of the sample is a study of blood T cell repertoires in COVID-19. Participants were aged about 18 to 100 years from about two dozen US areas. J gave up 5 bases and V 0 bases, and 4 bases lay outside the gene matches. CDR1 and CDR2 from the germline V gene are KGHDR and SFDVKD. The CDR3 spans 15 residues. Original methodology: Estimates of nucleated cell counts were drawn from the amplification of reference gene primers. The table came from immunoSEQ multiplex PCR; TCRdb's copy has only in-frame clones and leaves some out. V, J and clone size are taken as reported in that table, and D and trimming were inferred from the DNA itself. Among around 130,000 clones listed, approximately 79% were seen once.

Sequencing was performed on PBMCs or T cells enriched from blood (not recorded which). This sequence joins TRBV24-1 and TRBJ1-1; 8 nucleotides align to TRBD1. This clonotype was sampled from a man between 40 and 49 years old with acute COVID-19. This CDR3 reads CATSDLKQGGTEAFF. The CDR3 DNA reads as TGTGCCACCAGTGATTTGAAACAGGGGGGAACTGAAGCTTTCTTT.